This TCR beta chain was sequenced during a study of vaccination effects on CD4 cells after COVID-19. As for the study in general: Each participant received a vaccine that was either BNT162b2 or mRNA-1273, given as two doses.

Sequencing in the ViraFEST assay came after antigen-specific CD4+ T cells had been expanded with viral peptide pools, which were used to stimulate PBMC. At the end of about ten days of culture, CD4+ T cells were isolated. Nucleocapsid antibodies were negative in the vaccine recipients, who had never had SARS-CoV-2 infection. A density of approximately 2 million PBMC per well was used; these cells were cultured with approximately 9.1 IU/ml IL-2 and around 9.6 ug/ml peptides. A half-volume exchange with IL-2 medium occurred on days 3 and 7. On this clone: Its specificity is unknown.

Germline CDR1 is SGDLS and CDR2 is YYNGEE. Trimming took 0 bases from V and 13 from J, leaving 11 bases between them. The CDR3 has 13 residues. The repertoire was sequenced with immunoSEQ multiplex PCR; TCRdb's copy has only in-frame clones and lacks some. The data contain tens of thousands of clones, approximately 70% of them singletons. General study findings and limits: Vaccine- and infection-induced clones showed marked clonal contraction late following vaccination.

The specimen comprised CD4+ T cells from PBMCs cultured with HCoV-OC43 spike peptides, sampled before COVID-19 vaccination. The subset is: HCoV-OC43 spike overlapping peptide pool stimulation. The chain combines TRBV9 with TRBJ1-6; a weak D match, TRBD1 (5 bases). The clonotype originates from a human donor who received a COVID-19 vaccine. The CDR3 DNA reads TGTGCCAGCAGCGTAGGGCTGGACATGCCCCTCCACTTT. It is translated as CASSVGLDMPLHF.